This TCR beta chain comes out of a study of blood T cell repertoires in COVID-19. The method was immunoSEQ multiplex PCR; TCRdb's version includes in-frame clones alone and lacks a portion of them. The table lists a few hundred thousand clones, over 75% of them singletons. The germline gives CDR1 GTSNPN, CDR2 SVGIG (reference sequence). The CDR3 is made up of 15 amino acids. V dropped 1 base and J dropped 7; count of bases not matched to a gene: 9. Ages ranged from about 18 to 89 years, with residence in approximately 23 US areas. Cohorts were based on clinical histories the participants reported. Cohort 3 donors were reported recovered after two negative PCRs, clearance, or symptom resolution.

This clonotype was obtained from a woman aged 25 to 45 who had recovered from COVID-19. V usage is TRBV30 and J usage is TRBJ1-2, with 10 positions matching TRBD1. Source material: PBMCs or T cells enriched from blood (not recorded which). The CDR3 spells CAWSGSNGQGVGYTF. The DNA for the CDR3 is TGTGCCTGGAGTGGTTCAAACGGACAGGGGGTTGGCTACACCTTC.